These T cell receptor beta chains were read from a single sample in a study of neurological immune-mediated disorders. Each CDR3 protein is one row after TCRdb ran MiXCR on the 5' RACE reads. In the table there are 50,000 or so distinct CDR3 sequences, around a tenth of which are singletons. Sequenced material: PBMCs. The source of these receptors is a middle-aged woman with HTLV-1-associated myelopathy (HAM/TSP). The CDR3 runs from the conserved cysteine through the conserved F or W. A D gene is named only where the DNA matches it firmly. Clone size is stated in some rows and not others, as once, few, many or a class when expanded.

cdr3_nt	cdr3_aa	v_call	clone_size	j_call	d_call
TGTGCCAGCAGCAAAATAAGTGGTGAAAAACTGTTTTTT	CASSKISGEKLFF	TRBV5-5	many	TRBJ1-4	.
TGTGCCAGTTATCCGACAGGGGAGAACACTGAAGCTTTCTTT	CASYPTGENTEAFF	TRBV19	many	TRBJ1-1	TRBD1
TGTGCCAGCAGCCAGGTGTCCGCGCGGTTATTATACAATGAGCAGTTCTTC	CASSQVSARLLYNEQFF	TRBV3-1	many	TRBJ2-1	.
TGTGCCAGCAGCCTTACCCCGGAGAGCCAGAATTCACCCCTCCACTTT	CASSLTPESQNSPLHF	TRBV12-3/TRBV12-4	many	TRBJ1-6	.
TGCGCCAGCAGCCGCGACAGGGTTTCAGATACGCAGTATTTT	CASSRDRVSDTQYF	TRBV5-1	many	TRBJ2-3	TRBD1
TGTGCCAGCGGGGCCTACAATGAGCAGTTCTTC	CASGAYNEQFF	TRBV2	many	TRBJ2-1	.
TGCAGTGCTAGGATTCCAGGGGCGTTGACCTACAATGAGCAGTTCTTC	CSARIPGALTYNEQFF	TRBV20-1	many	TRBJ2-1	.
TGTGCCAGCAGCCAAGTGGAGAGTTTCTACACCTTC	CASSQVESFYTF	TRBV14	many	TRBJ1-2	.
TGCAGTGCTAGGGTCAGGGGCCTTTCCTACGAGCAGTACTTC	CSARVRGLSYEQYF	TRBV20-1	many	TRBJ2-7	.
TGTGCCAGCGCCCGAGGAGGGGAGGACCAGCCCCAGCATTTT	CASARGGEDQPQHF	TRBV6-5	many	TRBJ1-5	.
TGTGCCAGCAGCTCGACATATTTCACCGGGGAGCTGTTTTTT	CASSSTYFTGELFF	TRBV7-7	many	TRBJ2-2	.
TGTGCCAGCAGCACCAGGGGTAGCGGGGTGGCAGATACGCAGTATTTT	CASSTRGSGVADTQYF	TRBV7-2	many	TRBJ2-3	TRBD2
TGTGCCAGCACTCGACTAGCGGGGGCCACCACGTCCTACAATGAGCAGTTCTTC	CASTRLAGATTSYNEQFF	TRBV27	many	TRBJ2-1	TRBD2
TGTGCCAGCAGCTTAAGTAGTCTGATTGACAATGAGCAGTTCTTC	CASSLSSLIDNEQFF	TRBV11-3	many	TRBJ2-1	.
TGTGCCAGCAGCCAAGGGATGAGGCAGAACACTGAAGCTTTCTTT	CASSQGMRQNTEAFF	TRBV4-2	.	TRBJ1-1	.
TGTGCCATCAGTGACAGGCAAAGCACAGATACGCAGTATTTT	CAISDRQSTDTQYF	TRBV10-3	many	TRBJ2-3	.